The 24 T cell receptor beta chains presented below share a single source sample, sequenced in a study of blood T cell repertoires in COVID-19. Some clones are missing from TCRdb's copy, which holds only in-frame ones; the method was immunoSEQ multiplex PCR. The data show 200,000 to 250,000 clones, around 82% seen once. The sequencing input was peripheral blood. The receptor set was obtained from a woman under 40 who had recovered from COVID-19.

The chain combines TRBV6-2 or TRBV6-3 with TRBJ2-1; TRBD2 matches 10 bases. V lost 2 bases and J lost 3; bases outside the gene matches: 16. Per germline, CDR1 MNHEY and CDR2 SVGEGT. CDR3 length: 20 amino acids. The CDR3 DNA reads as TGTGCCAGCAGTTACCGGGCTAGCGGGAGTCATCTTATAAGCTACAATGAGCAGTTCTTC. Protein product: CASSYRASGSHLISYNEQFF.

The chain combines TRBV5-4 with TRBJ2-7; 8 bases match TRBD2. This CDR3 is 14 amino acids long. Looked up from germline, CDR1 is SGHNT and CDR2 is YYREEE (reference sequence). V shed 4 bases and J 2 bases; nucleotides not matched to a gene: 5. The CDR3 loop is CASSLGAGAYEQYF. DNA for the CDR3: TGTGCCAGCAGCCTAGGAGCGGGAGCCTACGAGCAGTACTTC.

The V gene is TRBV7-3, the J gene TRBJ1-1; D remains ambiguous. CDR1 and CDR2 from the germline V gene are SGHTA and FQGTGA. The CDR3 is made up of 13 amino acids. The V gene lost 5 bases and the J gene lost 1 base, with 8 bases spanning the gap. The CDR3 sequence is CASSAERNTEAFF. DNA for the CDR3: TGTGCCAGCAGCGCCGAGAGGAACACTGAAGCTTTCTTT.

The rearrangement joins TRBV9 to TRBJ2-3, with 15 positions matching TRBD2. CDR3 length: 17 residues. Germline values: CDR1 SGDLS, CDR2 YYNGEE. V dropped 3 bases and J dropped 8; count of bases not matched to a gene: 10. The DNA of the CDR3 is TGTGCCAGCAGCGGGACGGGACTAGCGGGAGGAATAGGTACGCAGTATTTT. It specifies CASSGTGLAGGIGTQYF.

This chain links TRBV5-1 with TRBJ2-6; TRBD1 matches at 7 bases. CDR3 length: 16 amino acids. V lost 4 bases to trimming and J lost 0 bases; unmatched junction nucleotides: 4. The germline CDR1 and CDR2 sequences are SGHRS and YFSETQ. CDR3 amino acids: CASSLTGNSGANVLTF. The CDR3 region has the DNA TGCGCCAGCAGCCTGACAGGGAACTCTGGGGCCAACGTCCTGACTTTC.

The rearrangement uses TRBV7-9 and TRBJ2-1; no reliable D call. This CDR3 spans 12 amino acids. Trimming shortened V by 4 bases and J by 9 bases, and 10 bases separated the two germline ends. Germline V lookup: CDR1 SEHNR, CDR2 FQNEAQ (reference sequence). The CDR3 DNA follows: TGTGCCAGCAGCTCCCTAGAAGCTGAGCAGTTCTTC. This gives the protein CASSSLEAEQFF. Based on the CDR3 plus reference TRBV7-9 and TRBJ2-1, the full variable domain is DTGVSQNPRHKITKRGQNVTFRCDPISEHNRLYWYRQTLGQGPEFLTYFQNEAQLEKSRLLSDRFSAERPKGSFSTLEIQRTEQGDSAMYLCASSSLEAEQFFGPGTRLTVL.

The chain uses TRBV29-1 and TRBJ2-7; D gene uncertain. Germline CDR1 reads SQVTM; CDR2 reads ANQGSEA. The CDR3 length is 13 residues. Trimming left V 1 base short and J 3 bases short, with 10 bases between. The CDR3 sequence is CSVEGQINYEQYF. CDR3 DNA: TGCAGCGTTGAAGGGCAGATTAACTACGAGCAGTACTTC.

The chain's CDR3 is CAISEEGDSSGANVLTF. CDR3 DNA: TGTGCCATCAGTGAGGAAGGGGACAGCTCTGGGGCCAACGTCCTGACTTTC. The rearrangement joins TRBV10-3 to TRBJ2-6; 7 bases agree with TRBD1. CDR3 length: 17 amino acids. Germline V gives CDR1 ENHRY, CDR2 SYGVKD. The junction had 4 bases not matched to a gene; V was cut back by 2 bases and J by 0 bases.

This chain links TRBV4-2 with TRBJ2-1; 9 bases map to TRBD2. The CDR3 consists of 15 residues. V shed 0 bases and J 7 bases; nucleotides not matched to a gene: 4. In germline, CDR1 is LGHNA, CDR2 YNFKEQ. CDR3 nucleotide sequence: TGTGCCAGCAGCCAAGAGGCGGGAGGGTGGAATGAGCAGTTCTTC. Encoded protein: CASSQEAGGWNEQFF.

This clone appeared a single time. The chain links TRBV7-3 to TRBJ1-3; tentatively, D is TRBD1 (5 bases). The CDR3 contains 14 residues. Between the trimmed V and J ends, which lost 5 bases and 2 bases, there was a span of 10 bases. Germline values: CDR1 SGHTA, CDR2 FQGTGA. The CDR3 here is CASSPQGTGNTIYF. The CDR3 bases are TGTGCCAGCAGCCCTCAGGGTACTGGAAACACCATATATTTT.

CDR3 in DNA: TGCGCCAGCAGCTTGACAGGTATAGCAAATCAGCCCCAGCATTTT. It codes for CASSLTGIANQPQHF. The chain couples TRBV5-1 to TRBJ1-5; D perhaps matches TRBD1 (5 bases). The CDR3 runs to 15 residues. Deletions cut 1 base from V and 4 bases from J, with 12 bases between. The germline gives CDR1 SGHRS, CDR2 YFSETQ.

This clone was seen only once. The chain employs TRBV3-1 (or the pseudogene TRBV3-2) and TRBJ2-1, with D perhaps matching TRBD2 (5 bases). This CDR3 region has 14 residues. Germline V gene lookup returns CDR1 LGHDT and CDR2 YNNKEL (reference sequence). Trimming cost V 1 base and J 7 bases, with 11 bases left between them. CDR3 sequence: CASSQVVGGNEQFF. The CDR3 DNA is TGTGCCAGCAGCCAAGTTGTTGGAGGAAATGAGCAGTTCTTC.

The CDR3 loop reads CASSEQLSLPYEQYF. The CDR3 nucleotides read TGTGCCAGCAGTGAACAGTTGTCTCTTCCCTACGAGCAGTACTTC. The chain combines TRBV6-1 with TRBJ2-7, with D hard to call. Trimming removed 2 bases from V and 2 bases from J, with 13 bases in between. Germline CDR1 and CDR2: MNHNS and SASEGT. CDR3 length: 15 amino acids.

V and J are TRBV6-2 or TRBV6-3 and TRBJ2-7; 8 bases line up with TRBD2. CDR1 is MNHEY and CDR2 is SVGEGT in the germline V gene. This CDR3 is built from 14 residues. V gave up 5 bases and J gave up 5 bases; unmatched junction bases: 8. CDR3 bases: TGTGCCAGCAGTCGAGCGGGAGACGGTAACGAGCAGTACTTC. Translated, it gives CASSRAGDGNEQYF.

The table lists this clone with a few counts. CDR3 bases: TGTGCCAGCAGCCAAGACTACAGGGGGCTAAGTAACACTGAAGCTTTCTTT. Translating gives CASSQDYRGLSNTEAFF. The gene calls are TRBV3-1 (or the pseudogene TRBV3-2) and TRBJ1-1; 9 bases match TRBD1. The CDR3 loop spans 17 amino acids. V trimming: 0 bases; J trimming: 2 bases; junction bases outside the gene matches: 7. Germline V gene data show CDR1 as LGHDT and CDR2 as YNNKEL (reference sequence).

This chain links TRBV7-9 with TRBJ2-1, with 8 bases aligning to TRBD1. From germline, CDR1 is SEHNR and CDR2 FQNEAQ (reference sequence). With V trimmed by 8 bases and J by 4 bases, 13 bases remained unmatched. The CDR3 consists of 16 residues. The CDR3 sequence is CASGQGQQLTYNEQFF. The CDR3 DNA reads as TGTGCCAGCGGACAGGGACAGCAGCTTACTTACAATGAGCAGTTCTTC.

V gene TRBV29-1 combines with J gene TRBJ1-4, with D perhaps TRBD1 (5 bases). The germline V gene has CDR1 SQVTM and CDR2 ANQGSEA. V lost 5 bases to trimming and J lost 8 bases, with 15 bases between them. This CDR3 has 13 amino acids. Written as DNA, the CDR3 is TGCAGCGTTTCCAGAAGGGAGGGGGAAAAACTGTTTTTT. Translation: CSVSRREGEKLFF.

This chain joins TRBV6-5 and TRBJ2-2; D might be TRBD1 (5 bases). Germline CDR1 is MNHEY and CDR2 is SVGAGI. The CDR3 has 15 residues. Trimming removed 6 bases from V and 0 bases from J, with 11 bases in between. CDR3 coding DNA: TGTGCCAGCAGCCAAGACAGTTCGAACACCGGGGAGCTGTTTTTT. It codes for CASSQDSSNTGELFF.

The chain links TRBV6-1 to TRBJ2-1, with TRBD1 matching 7 bases. The germline gives CDR1 MNHNS, CDR2 SASEGT. The CDR3 totals 14 residues. Trimming removed 0 bases from V and 10 bases from J; junction bases left unmatched: 6. The CDR3 region has the DNA TGTGCCAGCAGTGAAGCCGACAGGGTTGGCGAGCAGTTCTTC. It translates to CASSEADRVGEQFF.

The chain employs TRBV30 and TRBJ1-1; TRBD1 is a possible D gene (6 bases). Trimming stripped 2 bases from V and 3 bases from J, with 10 bases between. The germline V gene has CDR1 GTSNPN and CDR2 SVGIG (reference sequence). The CDR3 has 13 residues. CDR3 sequence: CAWSLRTDTEAFF. As DNA, the CDR3 is TGTGCCTGGAGTCTCAGGACAGACACTGAAGCTTTCTTT.

V usage is TRBV27 and J usage is TRBJ2-3, with D perhaps TRBD2 (6 bases). Germline lookup yields CDR1 MNHEY and CDR2 SMNVEV (reference sequence). The CDR3 sequence is 15 residues long. The germline V and J ends were trimmed by 2 bases and 4 bases, with 13 bases remaining between them. The CDR3 spells CASSLVTSWADTQYF. CDR3 sequence (DNA): TGTGCCAGCAGTTTAGTAACTAGCTGGGCAGATACGCAGTATTTT.

The chain is built from TRBV27 and TRBJ2-3; a possible D gene is TRBD2 (5 bases). Germline loops: CDR1 MNHEY, CDR2 SMNVEV (reference sequence). CDR3 length equals 9 residues. Deletions cut 4 bases from V and 14 bases from J, with 7 bases between. The CDR3 spells CASSSGRYF. The CDR3 DNA follows: TGTGCCAGCAGTTCTGGGAGGTATTTT.

The V gene is TRBV6-1, the J gene TRBJ1-1; 9 positions agree with TRBD1. The germline CDR1 and CDR2 sequences are MNHNS and SASEGT. The length of the CDR3 is 17 residues. V lost 3 bases to trimming and J lost 0 bases; unmatched junction nucleotides: 8. The CDR3: CASSDRTGGRMNTEAFF. The CDR3 region has the DNA TGTGCCAGCAGTGACAGAACAGGGGGCCGCATGAACACTGAAGCTTTCTTT.

This clone was picked up a small number of times. The genes are TRBV5-1 and TRBJ2-7; 11 nucleotides match TRBD2. J lost 7 bases, V lost 0 bases, and 15 bases had no gene match. The CDR3 loop spans 18 amino acids. Germline lookup yields CDR1 SGHRS and CDR2 YFSETQ. CDR3 loop: CASSLEDISGLAAREQYF. The CDR3 DNA follows: TGCGCCAGCAGCTTGGAAGATATATCGGGACTAGCGGCGAGAGAGCAGTACTTC.